A single sample is the source of the 28 T cell receptor beta chains below, sequenced in a study of shared clonotypes between healthy human individuals (dated by TCRdb to 2020 to 2022). The library was obtained by the immunoSEQ multiplex PCR assay. Imported from immuneACCESS, the table was reduced by TCRdb to in-frame sequences with V and J called. These copies leave out some clones; in studies compared against another copy, an unresolved V gene accounts for under half, and the cause of the remainder is not known. The sample table holds approximately 740,000 clones, of which over 90% were seen once. The ten largest clones represent 24% of the sample. For the CD8 naive samples, CD45RO-negative cells were positively selected for CCR7, yielding a CD45RA+CCR7+ population from which TemRA cells were excluded. Sequenced material: naive CD8+ T cells sorted from blood. The sample's cell subset or site, from its label and the paper: CD45RA+CCR7+. The receptors originated from a man aged 30 to 39 in good health.

The chain recombines TRBV28 with TRBJ2-3; D might be TRBD2 (6 bases). The CDR3 runs 17 residues. Germline V gives CDR1 MDHEN, CDR2 SYDVKM. V lost 2 bases and J 0 bases, leaving 15 bases between the germline ends. Written as DNA, the CDR3 is TGTGCCAGCAGTTTACTGGTGGGCGGGGCTAGCACAGATACGCAGTATTTT. Translating it yields CASSLLVGGASTDTQYF.

This rearrangement joins TRBV7-9 to TRBJ2-5; D ambiguous. CDR1 is SEHNR, CDR2 FQNEAQ, per germline (reference sequence). The ends were cut back, 5 bases at V and 0 bases at J, with 7 bases in the middle. The CDR3 runs 13 residues. CDR3 sequence (DNA): TGTGCCAGCAGCCCACCGTACCAAGAGACCCAGTACTTC. This gives the protein CASSPPYQETQYF.

V and J are TRBV6-5 and TRBJ2-5; 9 bases map to TRBD2. V gave up 4 bases and J gave up 3 bases; unmatched junction bases: 9. Per the germline V gene, CDR1 is MNHEY and CDR2 is SVGAGI. CDR3 length: 16 amino acids. This CDR3 reads CASSSFRLAEKETQYF. The CDR3 DNA reads TGTGCCAGCAGTTCTTTCCGACTAGCGGAGAAAGAGACCCAGTACTTC.

CDR3 DNA sequence: TGTGCCAGCAGCTTACTAGCGGATTACGAGCAGTACTTC. It yields the protein CASSLLADYEQYF. The chain links TRBV7-9 to TRBJ2-7; 7 nucleotides align to TRBD2. Trimming took 2 bases from V and 4 from J; bases not matched to a gene: 2. CDR1 is SEHNR and CDR2 is FQNEAQ in the germline V gene (reference sequence). The CDR3 is 13 residues long.

The chain uses TRBV9 and TRBJ2-7; D gene ambiguous. Per germline, CDR1 SGDLS and CDR2 YYNGEE. V was trimmed by 0 bases and J by 1 base, leaving 11 bases between them. The CDR3 loop spans 15 amino acids. CDR3 nucleotide sequence: TGTGCCAGCAGCGTAGACGGGTCGGTTTCCTACGAGCAGTACTTC. Protein: CASSVDGSVSYEQYF. Using reference TRBV9 and TRBJ2-7 for the parts outside the CDR3, the full variable domain is DSGVTQTPKHLITATGQRVTLRCSPRSGDLSVYWYQQSLDQGLQFLIQYYNGEERAKGNILERFSAQQFPDLHSELNLSSLELGDSALYFCASSVDGSVSYEQYFGPGTRLTVT.

V usage is TRBV7-9 and J usage is TRBJ1-5; 10 bases line up with TRBD1. The CDR3 runs 18 residues. The V and J ends lost 3 bases and 0 bases, in that order; junction bases with no gene match: 8. Germline V gene data show CDR1 as SEHNR and CDR2 as FQNEAQ (reference sequence). The CDR3 region has the DNA TGTGCCAGCAGCTTTGGGGACAGGGGACTTTTTAGCAATCAGCCCCAGCATTTT. It specifies CASSFGDRGLFSNQPQHF. Supplemented by reference TRBV7-9 and TRBJ1-5, the full variable domain reads DTGVSQNPRHKITKRGQNVTFRCDPISEHNRLYWYRQTLGQGPEFLTYFQNEAQLEKSRLLSDRFSAERPKGSFSTLEIQRTEQGDSAMYLCASSFGDRGLFSNQPQHFGDGTRLSIL.

J is TRBJ2-7 and V is TRBV7-2, with D possibly matching TRBD1 (5 bases). V was cut by 5 bases and J by 7 bases, with 18 bases left in between. Germline-derived CDR1 and CDR2 are SGHTA and FQGNSA. This CDR3 spans 14 amino acids. CDR3 nucleotide sequence: TGTGCCAGCAGCCCGACCCAGACAGCCTTGGAGCAGTACTTC. Its protein is CASSPTQTALEQYF.

The chain combines TRBV6-1 with TRBJ1-2; D remains ambiguous. Germline V gene data show CDR1 as MNHNS and CDR2 as SASEGT. V was trimmed by 2 bases and J by 2 bases, leaving 9 bases between them. CDR3 length: 14 residues. The CDR3 bases are TGTGCCAGCAGTGAACTGACACAGAACTATGGCTACACCTTC. It encodes CASSELTQNYGYTF.

This clone was detected only once. At the DNA level, this CDR3 is encoded by other sequences in the same sample as well. The chain employs TRBV9 and TRBJ1-1; D remains ambiguous. This CDR3 has 14 amino acids. Germline loops: CDR1 SGDLS, CDR2 YYNGEE. V was trimmed by 0 bases and J by 5 bases, leaving 11 bases between them. CDR3 protein: CASSVGGVGTEAFF. CDR3 DNA: TGTGCCAGCAGCGTAGGTGGGGTAGGAACTGAAGCTTTCTTT.

The chain uses TRBV27 and TRBJ1-1, with 10 bases lining up with TRBD1. The junction had 11 bases not matched to a gene; V was cut back by 4 bases and J by 3 bases. There are 17 residues in the CDR3. Germline CDR1 is MNHEY and CDR2 is SMNVEV (reference sequence). CDR3 nucleotide sequence: TGTGCCAGCAGTTCGAACAAGATTGGGACAGGGGACACTGAAGCTTTCTTT. Its protein product is CASSSNKIGTGDTEAFF.

V and J are TRBV29-1 and TRBJ2-1, with 13 bases identical to TRBD2. The CDR3 loop spans 13 amino acids. Germline CDR1 is SQVTM and CDR2 is ANQGSEA. The V and J ends lost 6 bases and 9 bases, in that order; junction bases with no gene match: 5. This CDR3 reads CSVLAGGPGEQFF. The CDR3 DNA reads TGCAGCGTACTAGCGGGAGGGCCTGGTGAGCAGTTCTTC.

The gene calls are TRBV7-6 and TRBJ1-1, with a possible D match to TRBD1 (6 bases). V was trimmed by 4 bases and J by 5 bases, leaving 8 bases between them. This CDR3 region has 12 residues. Per the germline V gene, CDR1 is SGHVS and CDR2 is FNYEAQ. The CDR3: CASSSTGTEAFF. In nucleotides, the CDR3 is TGTGCCAGCAGCTCAACAGGGACTGAAGCTTTCTTT.

The V call is TRBV11-2, the J call TRBJ2-5; 11 bases are a match to TRBD1. The CDR3 is 14 amino acids. Germline V gene data show CDR1 as SGHAT and CDR2 as FQNNGV. V lost 4 bases and J lost 6; bases outside the gene matches: 4. The CDR3 sequence: CASSWTGGRQTQYF. CDR3 in DNA: TGTGCCAGCAGCTGGACAGGGGGCAGACAGACCCAGTACTTC.

This clone appeared a single time. V gene TRBV7-6 combines with J gene TRBJ1-3; 11 bases fit TRBD1. The V segment lost 5 bases and the J segment 3 bases; nucleotides outside the gene matches: 12. The germline CDR1 and CDR2 sequences are SGHVS and FNYEAQ. The CDR3 covers 18 residues. The CDR3 DNA follows: TGTGCCAGCAGCCCCTGGACAGGGGGCAGTGCGGTTGGAAACACCATATATTTT. Amino acids: CASSPWTGGSAVGNTIYF.

This clone appeared once. The rearrangement links TRBV7-8 to TRBJ2-2; D is unresolved. The CDR3 contains 16 residues. The V and J ends lost 5 bases and 0 bases respectively, with 13 bases between them. Germline V gives CDR1 SGHVS, CDR2 FQNEAQ. The CDR3 protein is CASSILVGPNTGELFF. CDR3 DNA sequence: TGTGCCAGCAGCATACTCGTGGGCCCGAACACCGGGGAGCTGTTTTTT. The complete variable domain, with remaining parts taken from reference TRBV7-8 and TRBJ2-2, reads GAGVSQSPRYKVAKRGQDVALRCDPISGHVSLFWYQQALGQGPEFLTYFQNEAQLDKSGLPSDRFFAERPEGSVSTLKIQRTQQEDSAVYLCASSILVGPNTGELFFGEGSRLTVL.

The rearrangement joins TRBV27 to TRBJ2-7, with a tentative D call TRBD2 (6 bases). The CDR3 runs to 15 residues. Looked up from germline, CDR1 is MNHEY and CDR2 is SMNVEV (reference sequence). V was trimmed by 5 bases and J by 5 bases, leaving 19 bases between them. CDR3 coding DNA: TGTGCCAGCAGTGCGGGGACCATCGCGAGCGACGAGCAGTACTTC. As protein: CASSAGTIASDEQYF.

This clone was picked up a small number of times. This chain joins TRBV10-1 and TRBJ1-1; D not resolved. V was trimmed by 3 bases and J by 7 bases, leaving 12 bases between them. Germline-derived CDR1 and CDR2 are WNHNN and SYGVQD (reference sequence). The CDR3 extends over 13 amino acids. CDR3 residues: CASSDNLAGEAFF. CDR3 in DNA: TGCGCCAGCAGTGACAATTTGGCGGGTGAAGCTTTCTTT.

V is TRBV9 and J is TRBJ2-3; the match to TRBD2 covers 12 bases. From germline, CDR1 is SGDLS and CDR2 YYNGEE. The ends lost 8 bases at V and 1 base at J; junction bases unmatched: 5. CDR3 length: 15 residues. CDR3 in amino acids: CASSTSGSRTDTQYF. DNA of the CDR3: TGTGCCAGTTCGACTAGCGGGAGCCGCACAGATACGCAGTATTTT.

The rearrangement joins TRBV19 to TRBJ1-5; possibly TRBD1 for D (5 bases). The V end lost 3 bases, the J end lost 9 bases, and 15 bases lay between the germline ends. The length of the CDR3 is 14 residues. Germline CDR1 LNHDA, CDR2 SQIVND (reference sequence). DNA for the CDR3: TGTGCCAGTAGTATGGTTGACAGTGTAGCGCCCCAGCATTTT. Translated: CASSMVDSVAPQHF. Full variable domain (outside the CDR3, taken from reference TRBV19 and TRBJ1-5): DGGITQSPKYLFRKEGQNVTLSCEQNLNHDAMYWYRQDPGQGLRLIYYSQIVNDFQKGDIAEGYSVSREKKESFPLTVTSAQKNPTAFYLCASSMVDSVAPQHFGDGTRLSIL.

The chain carries TRBV5-5 and TRBJ1-3; a possible D gene is TRBD1 (5 bases). Trimming cost V 3 bases and J 0 bases, with 10 bases left between them. Germline V CDR1 and CDR2: SGHKS, YYEKEE (reference sequence). This CDR3 has 15 amino acids. The CDR3 region has the DNA TGTGCCAGCAGCTCCCCCGGGGGCTCTGGAAACACCATATATTTT. As protein: CASSSPGGSGNTIYF.

The V and J genes are TRBV9 and TRBJ2-3; D is possibly TRBD1 (6 bases). This CDR3 has 13 amino acids. V was cut by 4 bases and J by 7 bases, with 13 bases left in between. The V gene's germline CDR1 is SGDLS and CDR2 YYNGEE. The CDR3 loop is CASSSQGYYTQYF. In DNA form, the CDR3 reads TGTGCCAGCAGCTCTCAGGGGTATTATACGCAGTATTTT.

This chain's CDR3 is CASIGSQETQYF. Here the CDR3 DNA reads TGTGCCAGCATAGGGAGCCAAGAGACCCAGTACTTC. The J gene is TRBJ2-5, the V gene TRBV2; D possibly corresponds to TRBD2 (5 bases). CDR3 length equals 12 residues. CDR1 is SNHLY and CDR2 is FYNNEI in the germline V gene. The V end was cut by 7 bases, the J end by 1 base, with 7 bases between.

The chain couples TRBV11-3 to TRBJ2-7; D is perhaps TRBD1 or TRBD2 (5 bases each). Between the trimmed V and J ends, which lost 7 bases and 0 bases, there was a span of 16 bases. CDR1 and CDR2 (germline): SGHNT, YENEEA. This CDR3 comprises 15 residues. The DNA for the CDR3 is TGTGCCAGCAAAGGAGGCAGGGCCTACTCCTACGAGCAGTACTTC. It translates to CASKGGRAYSYEQYF.

The genes are TRBV14 and TRBJ2-7, with D tentatively TRBD1 or TRBD2 (5 bases each). The CDR3 extends over 15 amino acids. Germline assignment: CDR1 SGHDN and CDR2 FVKESK. Trimming shortened V by 1 base and J by 2 bases, and 12 bases separated the two germline ends. The chain's CDR3 is CASSQGWGSPYEQYF. The CDR3, as DNA: TGTGCCAGCAGCCAAGGGTGGGGGAGCCCCTACGAGCAGTACTTC. Full variable domain (remainder filled in from reference TRBV14 and TRBJ2-7): EAGVTQFPSHSVIEKGQTVTLRCDPISGHDNLYWYRRVMGKEIKFLLHFVKESKQDESGMPNNRFLAERTGGTYSTLKVQPAELEDSGVYFCASSQGWGSPYEQYFGPGTRLTVT.

V gene TRBV7-9 combines with J gene TRBJ2-3; 7 bases line up with TRBD1. Germline CDR1 reads SEHNR; CDR2 reads FQNEAQ (reference sequence). The CDR3 runs 16 residues. Trimming cost V 5 bases and J 4 bases; bases outside gene matches: 12. CDR3 DNA sequence: TGTGCCAGCAGCGACCGAAACAGGGGAAGGTCAGATACGCAGTATTTT. It codes for CASSDRNRGRSDTQYF.

This clone was observed a single time. V and J are TRBV28 and TRBJ2-7, with D maybe TRBD1 (6 bases). The V gene's germline CDR1 is MDHEN and CDR2 SYDVKM. The CDR3 extends over 16 amino acids. Trimming cost V 2 bases and J 2 bases, with 16 bases left between them. CDR3 residues: CASSLPPGAPAYEQYF. In nucleotides, the CDR3 is TGTGCCAGCAGTTTACCCCCAGGGGCGCCAGCCTACGAGCAGTACTTC.

V and J are TRBV2 and TRBJ2-1, with D possibly being TRBD1 (6 bases). Trimming shortened V by 0 bases and J by 5 bases, and 11 bases separated the two germline ends. The CDR3 extends over 15 amino acids. Germline CDR1 reads SNHLY; CDR2 reads FYNNEI. For the CDR3, the DNA is TGTGCCAGCAGTGAAGCGCTCGGACAGAACAATGAGCAGTTCTTC. Amino acids: CASSEALGQNNEQFF.

On this clone itself: This sequence may be a read error, since a much larger clone differs from it by one base. This chain links TRBV28 with TRBJ2-1; the match to TRBD1 covers 9 bases. V lost 6 bases and J lost 3; bases outside the gene matches: 6. Germline CDR1 MDHEN, CDR2 SYDVKM. The CDR3 spans 15 residues. In DNA form, the CDR3 reads TGTGCCAGCAGCCCCGGGACAGGGATCTACAATGAGCAGTTCTTC. Translating gives CASSPGTGIYNEQFF.